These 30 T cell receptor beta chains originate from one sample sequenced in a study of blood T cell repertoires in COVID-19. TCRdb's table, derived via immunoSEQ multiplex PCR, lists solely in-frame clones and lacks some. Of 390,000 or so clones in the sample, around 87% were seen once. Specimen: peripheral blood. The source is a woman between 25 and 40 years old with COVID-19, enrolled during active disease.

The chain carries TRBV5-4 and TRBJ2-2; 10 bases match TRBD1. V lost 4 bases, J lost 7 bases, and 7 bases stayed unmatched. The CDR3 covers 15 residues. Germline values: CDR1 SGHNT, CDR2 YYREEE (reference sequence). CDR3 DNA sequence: TGTGCCAGCAGCCCGGGACAGGGGTACCTCGGGGAGCTGTTTTTT. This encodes CASSPGQGYLGELFF.

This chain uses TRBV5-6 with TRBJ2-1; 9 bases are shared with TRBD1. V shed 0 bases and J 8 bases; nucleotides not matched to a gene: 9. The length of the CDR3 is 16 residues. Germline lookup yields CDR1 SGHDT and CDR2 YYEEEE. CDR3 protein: CASSLADRGKYYEQFF. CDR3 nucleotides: TGTGCCAGCAGCTTGGCGGACAGGGGAAAGTATTATGAGCAGTTCTTC.

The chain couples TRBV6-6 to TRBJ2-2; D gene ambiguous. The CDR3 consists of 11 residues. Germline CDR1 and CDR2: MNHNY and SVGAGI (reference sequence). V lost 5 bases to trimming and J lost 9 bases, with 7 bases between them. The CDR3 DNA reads TGTGCCAGCAGTCCCCCCAGGGAGCTGTTTTTT. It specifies CASSPPRELFF.

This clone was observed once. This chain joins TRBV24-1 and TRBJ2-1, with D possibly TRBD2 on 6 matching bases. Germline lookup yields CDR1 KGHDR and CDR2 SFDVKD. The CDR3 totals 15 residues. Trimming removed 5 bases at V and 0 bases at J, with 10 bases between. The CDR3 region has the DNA TGTGCCACCAGTGGAATCGGGAGCTCCTACAATGAGCAGTTCTTC. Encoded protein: CATSGIGSSYNEQFF.

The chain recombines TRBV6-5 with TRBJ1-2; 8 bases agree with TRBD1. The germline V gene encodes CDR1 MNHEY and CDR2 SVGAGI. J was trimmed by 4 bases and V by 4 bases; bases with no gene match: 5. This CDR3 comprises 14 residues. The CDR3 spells CASSSPTGVYGYTF. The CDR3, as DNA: TGTGCCAGCAGTTCCCCGACAGGGGTCTATGGCTACACCTTC.

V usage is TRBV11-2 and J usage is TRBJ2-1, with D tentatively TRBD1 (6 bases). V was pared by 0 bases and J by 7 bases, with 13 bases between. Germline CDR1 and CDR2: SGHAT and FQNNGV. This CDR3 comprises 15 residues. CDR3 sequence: CASSLDIGTLNEQFF. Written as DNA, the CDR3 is TGTGCCAGCAGCTTAGATATAGGGACATTGAATGAGCAGTTCTTC.

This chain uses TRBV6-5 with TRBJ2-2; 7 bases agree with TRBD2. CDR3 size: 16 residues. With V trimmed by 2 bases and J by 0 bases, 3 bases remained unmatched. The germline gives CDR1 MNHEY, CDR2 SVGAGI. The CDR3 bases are TGTGCCAGCAGTTACGGCCTAGCGGCGAACACCGGGGAGCTGTTTTTT. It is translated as CASSYGLAANTGELFF.

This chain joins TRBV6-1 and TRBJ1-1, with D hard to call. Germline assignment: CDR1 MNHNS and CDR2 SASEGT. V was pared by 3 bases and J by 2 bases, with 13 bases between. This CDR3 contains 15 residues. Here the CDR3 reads CASSDPGRLNTEAFF. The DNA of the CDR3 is TGTGCCAGCAGTGACCCTGGGAGGTTAAACACTGAAGCTTTCTTT.

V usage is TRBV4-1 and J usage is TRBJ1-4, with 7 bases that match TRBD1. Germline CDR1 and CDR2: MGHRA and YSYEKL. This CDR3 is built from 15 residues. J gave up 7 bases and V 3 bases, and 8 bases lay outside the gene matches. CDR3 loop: CASSQDQGDFEKLFF. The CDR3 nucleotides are TGCGCCAGCAGCCAGGACCAGGGGGATTTTGAAAAACTGTTTTTT.

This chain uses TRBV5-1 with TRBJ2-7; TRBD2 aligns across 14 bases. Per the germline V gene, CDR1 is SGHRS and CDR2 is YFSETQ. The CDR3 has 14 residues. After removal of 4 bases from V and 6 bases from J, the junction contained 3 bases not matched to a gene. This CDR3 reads CASSAGLAGVEQYF. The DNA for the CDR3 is TGCGCCAGCAGCGCGGGACTAGCGGGAGTCGAGCAGTACTTC.

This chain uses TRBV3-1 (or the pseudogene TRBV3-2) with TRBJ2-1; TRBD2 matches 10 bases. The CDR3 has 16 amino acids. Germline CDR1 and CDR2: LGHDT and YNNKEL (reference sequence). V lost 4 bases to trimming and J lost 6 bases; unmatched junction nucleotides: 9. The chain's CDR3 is CASSLRGAGGPNEQFF. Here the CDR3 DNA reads TGTGCCAGCAGCCTCAGAGGAGCGGGAGGGCCCAATGAGCAGTTCTTC.

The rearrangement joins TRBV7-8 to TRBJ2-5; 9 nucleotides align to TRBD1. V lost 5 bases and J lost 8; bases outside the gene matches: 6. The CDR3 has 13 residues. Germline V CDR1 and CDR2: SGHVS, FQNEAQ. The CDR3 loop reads CASSPGQGTTQYF. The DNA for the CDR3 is TGTGCCAGCAGCCCGGGACAGGGAACTACCCAGTACTTC. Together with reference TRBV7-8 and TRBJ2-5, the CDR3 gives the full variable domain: GAGVSQSPRYKVAKRGQDVALRCDPISGHVSLFWYQQALGQGPEFLTYFQNEAQLDKSGLPSDRFFAERPEGSVSTLKIQRTQQEDSAVYLCASSPGQGTTQYFGPGTRLLVL.

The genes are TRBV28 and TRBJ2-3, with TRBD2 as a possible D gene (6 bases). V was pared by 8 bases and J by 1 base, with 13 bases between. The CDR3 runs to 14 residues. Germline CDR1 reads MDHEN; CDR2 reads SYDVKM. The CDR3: CASGGGSGTDTQYF. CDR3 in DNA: TGTGCCAGCGGCGGAGGGAGCGGCACAGATACGCAGTATTTT.

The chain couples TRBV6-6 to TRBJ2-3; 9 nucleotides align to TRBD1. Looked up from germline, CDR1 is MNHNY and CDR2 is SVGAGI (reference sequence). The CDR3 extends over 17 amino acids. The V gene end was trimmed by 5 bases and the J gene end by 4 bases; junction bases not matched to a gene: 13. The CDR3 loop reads CASSRSLTRTGADTQYF. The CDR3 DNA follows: TGTGCCAGCAGTCGCTCACTCACCAGGACAGGGGCAGATACGCAGTATTTT.

CDR3 sequence (DNA): TGTGCCAGCCCTCCCCGGCTAGTATTATTTTACAATGAGCAGTTCTTC. Translation: CASPPRLVLFYNEQFF. The V and J genes are TRBV5-6 and TRBJ2-1; no firm D call. In germline, CDR1 is SGHDT, CDR2 YYEEEE. The CDR3 runs to 16 residues. Deletions cut 7 bases from V and 4 bases from J, with 21 bases between.

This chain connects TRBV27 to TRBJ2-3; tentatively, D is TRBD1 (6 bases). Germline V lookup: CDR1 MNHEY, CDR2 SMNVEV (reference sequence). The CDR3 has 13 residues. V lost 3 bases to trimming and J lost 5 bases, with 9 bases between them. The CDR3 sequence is CASSFQGQDTQYF. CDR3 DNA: TGTGCCAGCAGTTTCCAGGGACAAGATACGCAGTATTTT.

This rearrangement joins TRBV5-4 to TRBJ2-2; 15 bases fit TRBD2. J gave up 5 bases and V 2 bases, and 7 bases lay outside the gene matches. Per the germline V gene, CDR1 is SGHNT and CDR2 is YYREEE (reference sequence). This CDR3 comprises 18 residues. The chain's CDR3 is CASSFTGLAGGRTGELFF. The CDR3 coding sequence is TGTGCCAGCAGCTTTACGGGACTAGCGGGAGGTCGGACCGGGGAGCTGTTTTTT.

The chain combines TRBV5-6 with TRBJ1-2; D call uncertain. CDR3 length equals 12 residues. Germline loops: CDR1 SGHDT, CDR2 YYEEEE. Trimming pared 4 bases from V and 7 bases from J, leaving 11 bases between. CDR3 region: CASSAPYGGYTF. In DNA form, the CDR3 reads TGTGCCAGCAGCGCGCCCTATGGTGGCTACACCTTC.

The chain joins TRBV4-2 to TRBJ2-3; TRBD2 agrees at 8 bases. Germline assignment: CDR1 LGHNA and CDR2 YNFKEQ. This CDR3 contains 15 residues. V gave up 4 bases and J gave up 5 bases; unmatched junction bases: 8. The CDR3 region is CASSPRLAPEDTQYF. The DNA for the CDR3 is TGTGCCAGCAGCCCGAGACTAGCGCCCGAAGATACGCAGTATTTT.

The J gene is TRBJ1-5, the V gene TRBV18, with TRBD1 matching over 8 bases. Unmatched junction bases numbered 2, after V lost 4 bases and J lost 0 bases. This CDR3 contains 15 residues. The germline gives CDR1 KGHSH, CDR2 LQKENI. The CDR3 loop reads CASSLGQGSNQPQHF. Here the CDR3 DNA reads TGTGCCAGCTCACTCGGACAGGGTAGCAATCAGCCCCAGCATTTT.

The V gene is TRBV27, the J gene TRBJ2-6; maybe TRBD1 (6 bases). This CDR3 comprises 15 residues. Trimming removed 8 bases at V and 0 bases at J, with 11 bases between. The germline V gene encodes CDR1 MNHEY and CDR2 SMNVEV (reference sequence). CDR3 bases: TGTGCCAGCGGGGACACCCTCTCTGGGGCCAACGTCCTGACTTTC. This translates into CASGDTLSGANVLTF.

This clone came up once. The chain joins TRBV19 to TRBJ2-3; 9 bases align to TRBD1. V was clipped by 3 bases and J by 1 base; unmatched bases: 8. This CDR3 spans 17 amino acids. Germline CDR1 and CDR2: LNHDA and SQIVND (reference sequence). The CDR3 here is CASSIRRQGVGTDTQYF. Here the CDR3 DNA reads TGTGCCAGTAGTATCCGTAGACAGGGGGTGGGCACAGATACGCAGTATTTT.

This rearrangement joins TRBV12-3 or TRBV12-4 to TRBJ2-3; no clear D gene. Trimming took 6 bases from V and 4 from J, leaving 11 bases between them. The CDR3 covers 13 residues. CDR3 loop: CASSLNRADTQYF. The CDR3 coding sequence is TGTGCCAGCAGCCTAAACAGAGCAGATACGCAGTATTTT.

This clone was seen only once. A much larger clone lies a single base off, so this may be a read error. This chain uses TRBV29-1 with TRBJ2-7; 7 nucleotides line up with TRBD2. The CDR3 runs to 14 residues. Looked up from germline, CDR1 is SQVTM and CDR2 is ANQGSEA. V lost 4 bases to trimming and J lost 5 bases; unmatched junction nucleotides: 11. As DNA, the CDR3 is TGCAGCGTTGCCCCCCAGACTCGGGGGGACGAGCAGTACTTC. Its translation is CSVAPQTRGDEQYF.

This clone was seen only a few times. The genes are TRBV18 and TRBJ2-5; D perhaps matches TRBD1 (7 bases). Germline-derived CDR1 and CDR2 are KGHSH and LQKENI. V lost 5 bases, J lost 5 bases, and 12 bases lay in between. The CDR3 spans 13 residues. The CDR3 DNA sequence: TGTGCCAGCTCATCGACAGGGAGGGAGACCCAGTACTTC. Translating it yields CASSSTGRETQYF.

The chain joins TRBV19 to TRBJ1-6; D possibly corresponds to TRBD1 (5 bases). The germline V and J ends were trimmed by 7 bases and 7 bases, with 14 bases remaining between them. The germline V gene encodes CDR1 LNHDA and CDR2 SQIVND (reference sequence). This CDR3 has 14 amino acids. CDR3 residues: CASNEKGYNSPLHF. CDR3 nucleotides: TGTGCCAGTAACGAAAAGGGGTACAATTCACCCCTCCACTTT.

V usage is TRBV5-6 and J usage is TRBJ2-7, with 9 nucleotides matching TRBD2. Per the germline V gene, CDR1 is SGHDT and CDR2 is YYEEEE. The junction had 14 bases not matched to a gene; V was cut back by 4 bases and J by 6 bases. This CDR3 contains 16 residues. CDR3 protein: CASSPLGGRGRAEQYF. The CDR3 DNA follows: TGTGCCAGCAGCCCTCTCGGGGGGCGCGGGAGGGCCGAGCAGTACTTC.

CDR3: CASSPPRQPYEQYF. CDR3 nucleotide sequence: TGTGCCAGCTCACCACCGCGACAGCCTTACGAGCAGTACTTC. The chain is built from TRBV18 and TRBJ2-7; possibly TRBD1 for D (5 bases). Trimming removed 0 bases at V and 4 bases at J, with 10 bases between. Germline V gene sequence: CDR1 KGHSH, CDR2 LQKENI. The CDR3 has 14 residues.

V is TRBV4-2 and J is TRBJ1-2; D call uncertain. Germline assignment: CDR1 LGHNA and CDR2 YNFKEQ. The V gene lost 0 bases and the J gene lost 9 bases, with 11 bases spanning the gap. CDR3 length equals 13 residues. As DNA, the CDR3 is TGTGCCAGCAGCCAAGAGACGTACGGGAGCTACACCTTC. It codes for CASSQETYGSYTF.

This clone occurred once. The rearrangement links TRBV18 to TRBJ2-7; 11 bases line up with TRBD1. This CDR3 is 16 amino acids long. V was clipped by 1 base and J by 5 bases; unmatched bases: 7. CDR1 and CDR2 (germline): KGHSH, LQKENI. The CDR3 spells CASSPRLGTGGNEQYF. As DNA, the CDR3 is TGTGCCAGCTCACCACGACTAGGGACAGGGGGTAACGAGCAGTACTTC.